The clone carrying this T cell receptor (beta chain) showed up just once. The antigen is undetermined. Only in-frame clones appear in the TCRdb table, and some are missing; sequencing was by immunoSEQ multiplex PCR. Here the sample spans over 100,000 clones, about four fifths being singletons. The sample is drawn from a study of radiotherapy plus CTLA-4 blockade in lung cancer. About the study: Disease control was present in 30% to 40% of patients, and objective responses in less than 20%.

Notes on the study in general: Early blood T cell clone dynamics, with interferon-beta, were reported to best predict response.

The V end lost 4 bases, the J end lost 6 bases, and 12 bases lay between the germline ends. This CDR3 contains 13 residues. From germline, CDR1 is SGHTA and CDR2 FQGTGA. The source material was peripheral blood, sampled from a patient treated with radiotherapy plus ipilimumab. The rearrangement joins TRBV7-3 to TRBJ1-1, with a tentative D call TRBD1 (5 bases). This TCR was sampled from a human donor with non-small cell lung cancer that progressed on radiotherapy plus ipilimumab. Some clones in this sample may be carry-over from other donors' samples. The CDR3 protein is CASSSSQGSEAFF. CDR3 sequence (DNA): TGTGCCAGCAGCTCCTCCCAGGGATCTGAAGCTTTCTTT.